These 9 T cell receptor beta chains share one sample of origin, sequenced in a study of regulatory T cells in long-lasting Graves disease. Combining iRepertoire HTBI primers with Arm-PCR of CDR3 regions, the authors built TCR beta libraries. Each CDR3 protein gets one entry after TCRdb re-called the multiplex PCR reads with MiXCR. The data contain hundreds of thousands of distinct CDR3 sequences, around an eighth of them singletons. Time point described: newly diagnosed GD, antithyroid drugs for less than 3 months. Making the TCR library involved RNA that had been extracted from PBMCs. Another study also made use of these data, one on T cells in Graves' hyperthyroidism and ophthalmopathy.

This sample comprised peripheral blood mononuclear cells (PBMCs), obtained at new diagnosis, from a patient treated with antithyroid drugs. These receptors were collected from a man younger than 45 with Graves disease.

The V call is TRBV19, the J call TRBJ1-2; D gene uncertain. Germline CDR1 reads LNHDA; CDR2 reads SQIVND (reference sequence). The CDR3 is 13 residues long. V was clipped by 5 bases and J by 6 bases, with 13 bases between them. CDR3 region: CASSVGAWDGYTF. CDR3 DNA sequence: TGTGCCAGTAGTGTCGGTGCCTGGGATGGCTACACCTTC.

As for this clonotype: A much larger clone differs from this one at a single base, so this may be a read error. The rearrangement links TRBV12-3 or TRBV12-4 to TRBJ1-5; D remains unclear. The CDR3 runs 12 residues. CDR3 bases: TGTGCCCGCAGTTTGATTTTACAGCCCCAGCATTTT. Its translation is CARSLILQPQHF.

This clonotype was observed many times. The gene calls are TRBV28 and TRBJ1-1, with D tentatively TRBD1 (5 bases). The ends were cut back, 4 bases at V and 0 bases at J, with 12 bases in the middle. Per the germline V gene, CDR1 is MDHEN and CDR2 is SYDVKM. CDR3 length equals 15 residues. CDR3 protein: CASSYLQDMNTEAFF. CDR3 DNA sequence: TGTGCCAGCAGTTATTTACAGGACATGAACACTGAAGCTTTCTTT.

On this clonotype itself: A single base separates this from a much larger clone, so it may be a read error. The rearrangement joins TRBV11-2 to TRBJ2-1; possible D gene TRBD2, 6 bases. CDR3 length: 16 amino acids. Germline-derived CDR1 and CDR2 are SGHAT and FQNNGV. This CDR3 is CASGLRAPSRGNEQFF. For the CDR3, the DNA is TGTGCCAGCGGCTTGAGGGCACCCTCCCGGGGGAATGAGCAGTTCTTC.

This clonotype was detected many times. V is TRBV12-3 or TRBV12-4 and J is TRBJ2-5; D is perhaps TRBD2 (6 bases). Trimming removed 5 bases at V and 5 bases at J, with 18 bases between. CDR3 length: 15 amino acids. The CDR3 loop reads CASSPRGGPRETQYF. CDR3 nucleotide sequence: TGTGCCAGCAGTCCGCGCGGAGGGCCTCGGGAGACCCAGTACTTC.

There are a few counts of this clonotype. It may be a read error: a sequence one base away is much more abundant. The CDR3 spells CASSLRESYEKYF. The CDR3 DNA follows: TGTGCCAGCAGCTTGAGGGAATCCTACGAGAAGTACTTC. The rearrangement links TRBV7-9 to TRBJ2-7; D perhaps matches TRBD2 (5 bases). CDR3 length: 13 residues. From germline, CDR1 is SEHNR and CDR2 FQNEAQ (reference sequence).

The table lists this clonotype with many counts. The J gene is TRBJ2-2, the V gene TRBV12-3 or TRBV12-4, with 7 bases that match TRBD2. The V gene end was trimmed by 3 bases and the J gene end by 6 bases; junction bases not matched to a gene: 7. The CDR3 extends over 15 amino acids. In nucleotides, the CDR3 is TGTGCCAGCAGTTTCACGGCGGGAGTCCCCGGGGAGCTGTTTTTT. It is translated as CASSFTAGVPGELFF.

This clonotype was seen ten or more times. This chain joins TRBV5-1 and TRBJ2-7; TRBD2 matches at 7 bases. The trim removed 4 bases at V and 6 bases at J, leaving 7 bases unmatched. The length of the CDR3 is 13 residues. Germline CDR1 and CDR2: SGHRS and YFSETQ. The CDR3 reads CASSAAGDIEQYF. The CDR3 bases are TGCGCCAGCAGCGCGGCGGGAGATATCGAGCAGTACTTC.

This clonotype was picked up a small number of times. The DNA for the CDR3 is TGTGCCAGCAGTTTAGAGAGGGACAGGGCCGCTGGGGCCAACGTCCTGACTTTC. This gives the protein CASSLERDRAAGANVLTF. The gene calls are TRBV27 and TRBJ2-6; 9 nucleotides line up with TRBD1. This CDR3 is 18 amino acids long. CDR1 is MNHEY and CDR2 is SMNVEV in the germline V gene (reference sequence). Trimming cost V 2 bases and J 2 bases; bases outside gene matches: 7.